The text below deals with one T cell receptor beta chain. Its target is unknown. This sample is drawn from a study of T cell repertoires in cytomegalovirus infection. Study in general: HLA-B-restricted CMV epitopes that are well studied, plus recently identified HLA-C-restricted ones, were used by the study. Signatures in public TCR beta sequences pointed to both CMV infection and matching HLA type.

Findings and caveats of the study: Using cumulative public TCR beta family frequency, the authors identified those who carried CMV together with the relevant HLA. Ex vivo responses were dominated by HLA-C-restricted CMV-specific TCR beta clonotypes.

The V and J ends lost 5 bases and 5 bases respectively, with 10 bases between them. The CDR3 is made up of 13 amino acids. CDR1 and CDR2 from the germline V gene are SGHNT and YENEEA. TCRdb itself ran the reads through MiXCR, one entry per CDR3 protein. This table holds a few hundred thousand distinct CDR3 sequences, roughly 36% found once. This receptor was identified in a human donor in good health (CMV status not recorded). Some clones in this sample may be carry-over from other donors' samples. This chain uses TRBV11-3 with TRBJ2-1; tentative D call: TRBD2 (5 bases). The input for sequencing was cultured PBMCs, taken from culture after CMV antigen stimulation. This CDR3 is CASSRAENNEQFF. The CDR3 DNA is TGTGCCAGCAGCCGAGCGGAGAACAATGAGCAGTTCTTC.